The subject of this entry is one T cell receptor (beta chain). Its target is unknown. This CDR3 has 17 amino acids. The ends were cut back, 3 bases at V and 4 bases at J, with 20 bases in the middle. The germline V gene encodes CDR1 LNHNV and CDR2 YYDKDF (reference sequence). This sample stems from a study of CD8 T cells in Susac syndrome. Study-level results: The study admitted that it had a relatively small number of individuals in its TCR sequencing and HLA analysis.

Random hexamers primed reverse transcription of about 0.45 to 1 ug RNA. The amplification used immunoSEQ multiplex PCR on TCR beta CDR3; it spanned 54 Vbeta and 13 Jbeta. TCRdb re-called the immunoSEQ multiplex PCR reads through MiXCR, storing one row per CDR3 protein. The sample holds approximately 230,000 distinct CDR3 sequences, approximately 92% seen once. Blood CD8+ and CD4+ T cells underwent high-throughput TCR beta sequencing. The sequence derives from a human donor with multiple sclerosis. Material for sequencing was CD4+ T cells from PBMCs. This chain connects TRBV15 to TRBJ2-3; D perhaps matches TRBD2 (6 bases). The CDR3 loop is CATSRETGTYLADTQYF. The CDR3 region has the DNA TGTGCCACCAGCAGGGAGACCGGGACTTACCTCGCAGATACGCAGTATTTT.